This is a list of T cell receptor beta chains from one sample in a study of cytomegalovirus exposure and HLA in healthy donors. The protocol was immunoSEQ multiplex PCR, while the TCRdb copy is restricted to in-frame clones and leaves out a portion. The table includes 150,000 to 200,000 clones, around 86% detected once. Input material: PBMCs. All receptors derive from a young woman in good health and CMV-seronegative. The conserved cysteine and the conserved F or W are not part of the CDR3 here. The size entry is marked missing in some rows and otherwise reads once, few, many or a size class.

NA TRBJ1-2 TRBV7-9 13 ASSFDRGASYGYT
NA TRBJ2-5 TRBV28 14 ASSRPTPRGQETQY
NA TRBJ2-6 TRBV9 18 ASSVVPSNNYRSGANVLT
NA TRBJ1-1 TRBV11-2 13 ASSLIQGGNTEAF
NA TRBJ1-1 TRBV6-1 13 ASISMSGGRSEAF
NA TRBJ1-2 TRBV19 10 ATTGATYGYT
NA TRBJ1-5 TRBV25-1 13 ASSETGINNQPQH
NA TRBJ2-7 TRBV10-2 13 ASSESGLAGGVQY
NA TRBJ2-2 TRBV19 12 ASSIRGTTGELF
NA TRBJ2-7 TRBV5-1 12 ASSSGTGGYEQY
NA TRBJ1-2 TRBV7-2 9 ATSGGYGYT
NA TRBJ1-1 TRBV11-1 14 ASSLSAGGHITEAF
NA TRBJ1-1 TRBV5-1 13 ASSPGGSGNTEAF
NA TRBJ1-1 TRBV2 11 ASSQGFGTEAF
NA TRBJ2-1 TRBV4-2 14 ASSRVSGTSGTEQF
NA TRBJ2-1 TRBV2 15 ASSEFSSGRARGEQF
NA TRBJ2-3 TRBV25-1 15 ASSGLAGGSSTDTQY
NA TRBJ2-3 TRBV10-3 12 ATRDRISTDTQY
NA TRBJ1-5 TRBV19 12 ASSISASNQPQH
NA TRBJ1-2 TRBV9 12 ASSVGQGVYGYT
NA TRBJ2-3 TRBV5-1 11 ATRTSGTDTQY
NA TRBJ2-7 TRBV6-5 12 ASSPSGQGYEQY
once TRBJ1-6 TRBV10-3 16 AISESAGQVFLNSPLH
NA TRBJ1-1 TRBV4-1 11 ASIAGGSTEAF
NA TRBJ2-7 TRBV6-1 12 ASSSTRSGGEQY
few TRBJ2-7 TRBV5-1 12 ASSLEGARLEQY
NA TRBJ2-7 TRBV25-1 13 ASSDPRQGLYEQY
NA TRBJ2-7 TRBV5-1 11 ASSLIIADEQY
NA TRBJ2-1 TRBV10-3 12 AISVRQDYNEQF
NA TRBJ2-1 TRBV5-1 11 ASSLTGYNEQF
NA TRBJ2-3 TRBV5-4 10 ASSPGTDMQY
NA TRBJ1-1 TRBV18 12 ASSSGEATTEAF
NA TRBJ2-2 TRBV2 14 ASSVLATGVTGELF
NA TRBJ2-2 TRBV10-1 12 ASSGQVNTGELF
NA TRBJ2-1 TRBV7-9 15 ASSLATSGVGYNEQF
NA TRBJ1-2 TRBV4-1 11 ASSAQGSYGYT
NA TRBJ2-7 TRBV13 12 ASSPTGGADEQY
NA TRBJ2-5 TRBV19 12 ATRGASIQETQY
NA TRBJ2-1 TRBV7-2 14 ASSTRGLAGTNEQF
once TRBJ2-3 TRBV6-6 10 ASSSRGDTQY
NA TRBJ2-2 TRBV7-9 10 ASSPHTGELF
NA TRBJ1-2 TRBV5-1 14 ASSLTTGDGGYGYT
NA TRBJ2-2 TRBV9 13 ASSVGGRDTGELF
NA TRBJ2-1 TRBV30 14 AWSRERGSSYNEQF
NA TRBJ1-2 TRBV6-5 9 ASRKSYGYT